The 27 T cell receptor beta chains listed next were all sequenced from one sample in a study of T-cell reconstitution after alpha-beta-depleted transplantation in children. Unique molecular identifiers were used to barcode this TCRbeta library. MiXCR, applied by TCRdb to the PCR reads, yields one record per CDR3 protein. This sample has a few hundred thousand distinct CDR3 sequences, with about a tenth found just once. Sample: PBMCs from the stem cell graft donor, taken from the stem cell graft. The receptors originated from a human donor who donated a stem cell graft to a child with acute lymphoblastic leukemia.

This clonotype was seen only a few times. The rearrangement links TRBV7-2 to TRBJ2-2; a weak D match, TRBD2 (6 bases). The V gene lost 3 bases and the J gene lost 2 bases, with 10 bases spanning the gap. Looked up from germline, CDR1 is SGHTA and CDR2 is FQGNSA. This CDR3 contains 15 residues. For the CDR3, the DNA is TGTGCCAGCAGCTTTAGTAGCGGAAACACCGGGGAGCTGTTTTTT. Residues: CASSFSSGNTGELFF.

This clonotype has a handful of counts. The V call is TRBV18, the J call TRBJ1-3; D uncertain. This CDR3 spans 15 amino acids. Trimming took 3 bases from V and 0 from J, leaving 9 bases between them. CDR1 and CDR2 (germline): KGHSH, LQKENI. The CDR3 protein is CASSPSKISGNTIYF. The CDR3 nucleotides read TGTGCCAGCTCACCCAGTAAAATCTCTGGAAACACCATATATTTT.

This clonotype was seen more than once but under ten times. This chain connects TRBV18 to TRBJ2-7, with D uncertain. This CDR3 is built from 13 residues. Germline V CDR1 and CDR2: KGHSH, LQKENI. V was shortened by 0 bases and J by 3 bases, with 6 bases between the two germline ends. The CDR3 coding sequence is TGTGCCAGCTCACCACCTCGGAACTACGAGCAGTACTTC. Protein: CASSPPRNYEQYF. Using reference TRBV18 and TRBJ2-7 for the parts outside the CDR3, the full variable domain is NAGVMQNPRHLVRRRGQEARLRCSPMKGHSHVYWYRQLPEEGLKFMVYLQKENIIDESGMPKERFSAEFPKEGPSILRIQQVVRGDSAAYFCASSPPRNYEQYFGPGTRLTVT.

The chain is built from TRBV9 and TRBJ2-3, with a possible D match to TRBD1 (5 bases). Germline CDR1 reads SGDLS; CDR2 reads YYNGEE. This CDR3 is built from 14 residues. V was shortened by 1 base and J by 4 bases, with 10 bases between the two germline ends. The CDR3 is CASSVYQGADTQYF. The CDR3 DNA reads TGTGCCAGCAGCGTATATCAGGGCGCAGATACGCAGTATTTT.

This clonotype was detected a few times. This chain links TRBV7-2 with TRBJ2-1; 8 nucleotides align to TRBD2. CDR3 length equals 16 residues. The junction had 3 bases not matched to a gene; V was cut back by 2 bases and J by 0 bases. CDR1 is SGHTA and CDR2 is FQGNSA in the germline V gene. The CDR3 DNA sequence: TGTGCCAGCAGCTTAAGCGGGAGATTCTCCTACAATGAGCAGTTCTTC. This codes for CASSLSGRFSYNEQFF. Full variable domain (missing parts from reference TRBV7-2 and TRBJ2-1): GAGVSQSPSNKVTEKGKDVELRCDPISGHTALYWYRQSLGQGLEFLIYFQGNSAPDKSGLPSDRFSAERTGGSVSTLTIQRTQQEDSAVYLCASSLSGRFSYNEQFFGPGTRLTVL.

This clonotype was picked up a small number of times. The rearrangement links TRBV7-3 to TRBJ2-5; D is possibly TRBD2 (7 bases). Trimming shortened V by 5 bases and J by 4 bases, and 20 bases separated the two germline ends. The CDR3 sequence is 16 residues long. Germline CDR1 and CDR2: SGHTA and FQGTGA. The CDR3 sequence: CASSPTSRGGGETQYF. DNA for the CDR3: TGTGCCAGCAGCCCAACCTCCAGGGGCGGGGGAGAGACCCAGTACTTC.

V usage is TRBV4-1 and J usage is TRBJ2-2, with TRBD2 matching 12 bases. Germline values: CDR1 MGHRA, CDR2 YSYEKL. The CDR3 is 15 amino acids. V shed 5 bases, J shed 9 bases, and the junction held 7 bases outside the gene matches. The CDR3 DNA reads TGCGCCAGCAGCTCCCGACTAGCGGGAGTAAGGGAGCTGTTTTTT. Its protein is CASSSRLAGVRELFF.

The chain employs TRBV7-8 and TRBJ2-1; 9 bases map to TRBD2. Germline V CDR1 and CDR2: SGHVS, FQNEAQ. J gave up 10 bases and V 3 bases, and 7 bases lay outside the gene matches. The CDR3 runs 14 residues. The CDR3 sequence: CASSLSTSGLEQFF. The DNA of the CDR3 is TGTGCCAGCAGCTTGTCAACTAGCGGGTTAGAGCAGTTCTTC.

The chain recombines TRBV7-6 with TRBJ2-3; the match to TRBD2 covers 7 bases. The ends lost 11 bases at V and 3 bases at J; junction bases unmatched: 8. The CDR3 covers 13 residues. From germline, CDR1 is SGHVS and CDR2 FNYEAQ. The CDR3 region is CACGRGRTDTQYF. The CDR3 DNA reads TGTGCCTGTGGGAGGGGTCGGACAGATACGCAGTATTTT.

Only a few counts were recorded for this clonotype. The V call is TRBV5-1, the J call TRBJ2-4; 11 bases map to TRBD1. CDR1 SGHRS and CDR2 YFSETQ come from the germline V gene. The CDR3 covers 17 residues. The trim removed 6 bases at V and 0 bases at J, leaving 8 bases unmatched. Here the CDR3 DNA reads TGCGCCAGCAACCCGGGACAGGGGGGACTAGCCAAAAACATTCAGTACTTC. Translating gives CASNPGQGGLAKNIQYF.

The rearrangement links TRBV5-1 to TRBJ2-3, with a possible D match to TRBD2 (7 bases). The CDR3 spans 17 residues. In germline, CDR1 is SGHRS, CDR2 YFSETQ. The V end lost 0 bases, the J end lost 2 bases, and 16 bases lay between the germline ends. CDR3 sequence: CASSLAGGRPNTDTQYF. For the CDR3, the DNA is TGCGCCAGCAGCTTGGCCGGGGGGCGCCCGAACACAGATACGCAGTATTTT.

This clonotype came up a few times. The chain is built from TRBV28 and TRBJ1-2; maybe TRBD1 (6 bases). Germline loops: CDR1 MDHEN, CDR2 SYDVKM. V was cut by 6 bases and J by 4 bases, with 15 bases left in between. CDR3 length: 14 amino acids. This CDR3 is CASSTPGGLYGYTF. The CDR3 DNA reads TGTGCCAGCAGCACCCCCGGGGGGCTCTATGGCTACACCTTC.

A few counts support this clonotype. The CDR3 here is CASSPLGVEKLFF. The CDR3 region has the DNA TGTGCCAGCAGTCCCCTAGGAGTGGAAAAACTGTTTTTT. The chain joins TRBV12-3 or TRBV12-4 to TRBJ1-4; D unclear. The CDR3 contains 13 residues. Between the trimmed V and J ends, which lost 5 bases and 8 bases, there was a span of 12 bases.

The chain has TRBV20-1 and TRBJ1-6; D not certain. Germline lookup yields CDR1 DFQATT and CDR2 SNEGSKA (reference sequence). V was pared by 5 bases and J by 5 bases, with 13 bases between. This CDR3 has 14 residues. The CDR3 here is CSAPDGQNNSPLHF. DNA of the CDR3: TGCAGTGCTCCGGACGGCCAGAATAATTCACCCCTCCACTTT.

The rearrangement links TRBV28 to TRBJ2-7; 9 bases align to TRBD1. Germline V lookup: CDR1 MDHEN, CDR2 SYDVKM. The J segment lost 5 bases and the V segment lost 5 bases, leaving 10 bases of the junction unmatched. The CDR3 covers 15 residues. The CDR3: CASSNRDRAYDEQYF. CDR3 bases: TGTGCCAGCAGTAACCGGGACAGGGCTTATGACGAGCAGTACTTC.

This clonotype was detected only a few times. This chain joins TRBV28 and TRBJ2-2; 8 bases line up with TRBD1. Trimming removed 6 bases from V and 4 bases from J; junction bases left unmatched: 10. The CDR3 length is 16 residues. Germline V lookup: CDR1 MDHEN, CDR2 SYDVKM. The CDR3 DNA reads TGTGCCAGCAGCTTGGGGGACAGGTTAATCACCGGGGAGCTGTTTTTT. Its protein is CASSLGDRLITGELFF.

The V and J genes are TRBV5-6 and TRBJ1-1; D is possibly TRBD1 (6 bases). The CDR3 contains 12 residues. CDR1 SGHDT and CDR2 YYEEEE come from the germline V gene. Trimming stripped 0 bases from V and 7 bases from J, with 7 bases between. DNA of the CDR3: TGTGCCAGCAGCTTGGTGACAGGTGAAGCTTTCTTT. Protein product: CASSLVTGEAFF.

J is TRBJ2-7 and V is TRBV29-1; D ambiguous. Germline V gene lookup returns CDR1 SQVTM and CDR2 ANQGSEA. The CDR3 is 13 residues long. Trimming cost V 5 bases and J 3 bases, with 14 bases left between them. The CDR3 region has the DNA TGCAGCGTTCTGGCGGCCAACCTCTACGAGCAGTACTTC. As protein: CSVLAANLYEQYF.

This clonotype was counted ten times or more. The gene calls are TRBV20-1 and TRBJ1-6; a weak D match, TRBD1 (6 bases). CDR3 length equals 15 residues. Trimming took off 0 bases at V and 6 bases at J, with 12 bases between the two ends. Germline lookup yields CDR1 DFQATT and CDR2 SNEGSKA (reference sequence). The CDR3 loop reads CSARDVEDSNSPLHF. The CDR3 nucleotides are TGCAGTGCTAGAGATGTTGAGGACAGTAATTCACCCCTCCACTTT.

This chain connects TRBV6-5 to TRBJ2-1; D unresolved. CDR1 and CDR2 (germline): MNHEY, SVGAGI. This CDR3 is 14 amino acids long. The V end lost 7 bases, the J end lost 0 bases, and 10 bases lay between the germline ends. The CDR3 loop is CASTPGASYNEQFF. For the CDR3, the DNA is TGTGCCAGCACCCCGGGTGCCTCCTACAATGAGCAGTTCTTC.

The V call is TRBV15, the J call TRBJ1-1, with D unresolved. Germline values: CDR1 LNHNV, CDR2 YYDKDF (reference sequence). The CDR3 runs 15 residues. The V end was cut by 0 bases, the J end by 1 base, with 9 bases between. The CDR3 nucleotides are TGTGCCACCAGCAGAGATCGGGTAGCGAACACTGAAGCTTTCTTT. This gives the protein CATSRDRVANTEAFF.

The V call is TRBV7-2, the J call TRBJ2-7, with D possibly being TRBD1 or TRBD2 (5 bases each). This CDR3 has 16 residues. V was pared by 1 base and J by 11 bases, with 24 bases between. The germline gives CDR1 SGHTA, CDR2 FQGNSA. The CDR3 reads CASSLVVWGGTGRKYF. In nucleotides, the CDR3 is TGTGCCAGCAGCTTAGTAGTCTGGGGCGGTACGGGAAGGAAGTACTTC.

This clonotype has at least ten counts. This chain joins TRBV4-2 and TRBJ2-2; D is uncertain. Germline V gives CDR1 LGHNA, CDR2 YNFKEQ. Trimming shortened V by 1 base and J by 3 bases, and 9 bases separated the two germline ends. The CDR3 loop spans 15 amino acids. The CDR3 DNA sequence: TGTGCCAGCAGCCAAGGAATCCGAGACACCGGGGAGCTGTTTTTT. The encoded protein is CASSQGIRDTGELFF.

The chain combines TRBV28 with TRBJ1-5; 10 bases align to TRBD1. V lost 3 bases, J lost 4 bases, and 9 bases stayed unmatched. The germline CDR1 and CDR2 sequences are MDHEN and SYDVKM. The CDR3 length is 17 residues. CDR3: CASSFRQGAVGNQPQHF. In DNA form, the CDR3 reads TGTGCCAGCAGTTTTAGACAGGGGGCGGTCGGAAATCAGCCCCAGCATTTT. Variable domain in full (rest from reference TRBV28 and TRBJ1-5): DVKVTQSSRYLVKRTGEKVFLECVQDMDHENMFWYRQDPGLGLRLIYFSYDVKMKEKGDIPEGYSVSREKKERFSLILESASTNQTSMYLCASSFRQGAVGNQPQHFGDGTRLSIL.

The chain uses TRBV24-1 and TRBJ2-4; 7 bases match TRBD1. V dropped 7 bases and J dropped 2; count of bases not matched to a gene: 7. The CDR3 is made up of 15 amino acids. Germline CDR1 and CDR2: KGHDR and SFDVKD. In nucleotides, the CDR3 is TGTGCCACCAGCCTAACAGGGGTGTCCAAAAACATTCAGTACTTC. Protein: CATSLTGVSKNIQYF.

The chain employs TRBV18 and TRBJ2-1; 9 bases fit TRBD1. Unmatched junction bases numbered 2, after V lost 3 bases and J lost 5 bases. This CDR3 is 14 amino acids long. Germline V gene sequence: CDR1 KGHSH, CDR2 LQKENI. In DNA, the CDR3 is TGTGCCAGCTCACCGGGACAGGGTAACAATGAGCAGTTCTTC. Amino acid sequence: CASSPGQGNNEQFF.

This clonotype was seen at least ten times. The rearrangement uses TRBV12-3 or TRBV12-4 and TRBJ1-1, with TRBD1 matching 7 bases. The CDR3 length is 12 residues. Trimming took 6 bases from V and 5 from J; bases not matched to a gene: 3. CDR3 coding DNA: TGTGCCAGCAGCCTCAGGGGGACTGAAGCTTTCTTT. Translating gives CASSLRGTEAFF.